This T cell receptor (beta chain) was captured by sequencing in a study of blood T cell repertoires in COVID-19. About the research overall: Samples came from the United States, Italy and Spain, spanning acute and convalescent COVID-19. PBMCs, B-cell-depleted T cells, or T cells were the source of the cDNA or gDNA that made up the material.

In the authors' workflow: The assay estimated nucleated cells by amplifying reference gene primers. Profiling relied on immunoSEQ multiplex PCR, and the TCRdb table lists in-frame clones only, not all of them. V and J calls and clone size are as listed in that table; D and trimming were resolved from the DNA. The repertoire holds roughly 300,000 clones, with around 92% as singletons. About this clone: In the same sample, other DNA sequences code for this CDR3.

This CDR3 is 14 amino acids long. Germline V gives CDR1 KGHSH, CDR2 LQKENI. Between the trimmed V and J ends, which lost 0 bases and 1 base, there was a span of 6 bases. What was sequenced was peripheral blood. The receptor was derived from a man in his late teens or twenties who had recovered from COVID-19. The chain employs TRBV18 and TRBJ1-2, with no clear D. CDR3 nucleotide sequence: TGTGCCAGCTCACCACCGGCGGGTAACTATGGCTACACCTTC. This codes for CASSPPAGNYGYTF.